This TCR beta chain is drawn from a study of response to subunit inactivated influenza vaccine. Study-level results: With each seasonal influenza vaccination, the authors suggested, few new T cells are recruited.

Comments on this clonotype: The target antigen is unknown.

V gave up 0 bases and J gave up 1 base; unmatched junction bases: 6. Germline V gene lookup returns CDR1 LNHNV and CDR2 YYDKDF (reference sequence). The length of the CDR3 is 17 residues. One entry per CDR3 protein, called by TCRdb with MiXCR from the RT-PCR reads. The sample has fewer than 250,000 distinct CDR3 sequences, roughly 14% seen once. The chain combines TRBV15 with TRBJ2-1, with TRBD2 matching 7 bases. This sequence originates from a man aged 50 or older who received an inactivated influenza vaccine. The sample was CD8+ T cells sorted from PBMCs, taken roughly 5 days after vaccination. Written as DNA, the CDR3 is TGTGCCACCAGCAGAGATCTAGCGGCGGATTCCTACAATGAGCAGTTCTTC. Encoded protein: CATSRDLAADSYNEQFF.